This T cell receptor (beta chain) comes out of a study of blood T cell repertoires in COVID-19. The age range of participants was about 18 to 100 years, with residence in under 25 US areas. Clones were read by immunoSEQ multiplex PCR, and TCRdb kept only the in-frame ones, dropping some. This sample yields about 140,000 clones, of which more than 70% are seen a single time; 5% to 7% belongs to the top ten. Germline CDR1 and CDR2: SGHTA and FQGNSA. The CDR3 length is 17 residues. Trimming took off 2 bases at V and 0 bases at J, with 14 bases between the two ends. Sequences were obtained from PBMCs or T cells enriched from blood (not recorded which). The V gene is TRBV7-2, the J gene TRBJ1-5, with D possibly matching TRBD1 (5 bases). The source is a man aged 35-49 years with acute COVID-19. The CDR3 DNA reads TGTGCCAGCAGCTTAAACTCAGGGACTTATAGCAATCAGCCCCAGCATTTT. It is translated as CASSLNSGTYSNQPQHF.